This paragraph reports one TCR beta chain. The antigen remains unidentified. The PCR employed 60 Vbeta primers together with 13 Jbeta primers. Using immunoSEQ multiplex PCR, the repertoire was profiled, and TCRdb retains in-frame clones only, with some absent. The sample consists of 50,000 to 60,000 clones, more than 75% of them appearing once. The record originates from a study of cytomegalovirus exposure and HLA in healthy donors. V was cut by 0 bases and J by 5 bases, with 10 bases left in between. This CDR3 region has 15 residues. CDR1 is LGHNT and CDR2 is FRNRAP in the germline V gene. General study findings and limits: CMV serostatus was the only recorded immune exposure for donors.

The clonotype was recovered from a female donor in good health and CMV-seronegative. Sequencing used PBMCs. The chain recombines TRBV12-5 with TRBJ1-4, with a possible D match to TRBD1 (5 bases). DNA of the CDR3: TGTGCTAGTGGTTTGGTACGGGCAGGGAATGAAAAACTGTTTTTT. Translation: CASGLVRAGNEKLFF.